What follows are 6 T cell receptor beta chains derived from one specimen sequenced in a study of shared clonotypes between healthy human individuals. Sequencing was performed with immunoSEQ multiplex PCR; in TCRdb, only in-frame clones are kept and a portion is missing. The sample contains fewer than 1.8 million clones, approximately 98.5% of which appear only once. The source material was naive CD4+ T cells sorted from blood. Subset here: CD45RA+ positively selected. The receptors derive from a man aged 25 to 40 in good health.

The chain joins TRBV7-9 to TRBJ2-5, with TRBD2 matching 9 bases. The germline CDR1 and CDR2 sequences are SEHNR and FQNEAQ (reference sequence). V dropped 3 bases and J dropped 2; count of bases not matched to a gene: 10. This CDR3 comprises 17 residues. The CDR3 spells CASSFWLAGRGQETQYF. CDR3 nucleotide sequence: TGTGCCAGCAGCTTCTGGCTAGCGGGAAGGGGGCAAGAGACCCAGTACTTC.

The rearrangement links TRBV7-9 to TRBJ1-1; possible D gene TRBD1, 5 bases. Germline V gives CDR1 SEHNR, CDR2 FQNEAQ (reference sequence). This CDR3 region has 15 residues. Trimming shortened V by 3 bases and J by 0 bases, and 11 bases separated the two germline ends. The CDR3 protein is CASSFSRDLNTEAFF. The DNA of the CDR3 is TGTGCCAGCAGCTTTAGTCGGGACTTGAACACTGAAGCTTTCTTT.

The gene calls are TRBV2 and TRBJ2-7; D is unclear. Germline CDR1 reads SNHLY; CDR2 reads FYNNEI. This CDR3 region has 13 residues. Between the trimmed V and J ends, which lost 3 bases and 5 bases, there was a span of 11 bases. The CDR3 region is CASSDRWRHEQYF. As DNA, the CDR3 is TGTGCCAGCAGTGATCGGTGGCGGCACGAGCAGTACTTC. The full variable domain, with the rest looked up from reference TRBV2 and TRBJ2-7, is EPEVTQTPSHQVTQMGQEVILRCVPISNHLYFYWYRQILGQKVEFLVSFYNNEISEKSEIFDDQFSVERPDGSNFTLKIRSTKLEDSAMYFCASSDRWRHEQYFGPGTRLTVT.

The V call is TRBV29-1, the J call TRBJ1-1; TRBD1 matches at 10 bases. CDR3 length equals 13 residues. J gave up 5 bases and V 5 bases, and 5 bases lay outside the gene matches. Looked up from germline, CDR1 is SQVTM and CDR2 is ANQGSEA. CDR3 nucleotides: TGCAGCGTTCCGGGACAGGGGATTACTGAAGCTTTCTTT. Translation: CSVPGQGITEAFF.

The chain couples TRBV25-1 to TRBJ1-1; the match to TRBD1 covers 8 bases. The CDR3 extends over 13 amino acids. Unmatched junction bases numbered 1, after V lost 6 bases and J lost 1 base. Per the germline V gene, CDR1 is MGHDK and CDR2 is SYGVNS. CDR3 region: CASRGTGNTEAFF. Here the CDR3 DNA reads TGTGCCAGCAGAGGGACAGGGAACACTGAAGCTTTCTTT.

This chain uses TRBV6-6 with TRBJ2-3, with 8 positions matching TRBD2. Germline CDR1 reads MNHNY; CDR2 reads SVGAGI (reference sequence). V trimming: 5 bases; J trimming: 4 bases; junction bases outside the gene matches: 8. The CDR3 extends over 15 amino acids. Written as DNA, the CDR3 is TGTGCCAGCAGTAGTTCTAGCGGGCTCCCAGATACGCAGTATTTT. Translating it yields CASSSSSGLPDTQYF.